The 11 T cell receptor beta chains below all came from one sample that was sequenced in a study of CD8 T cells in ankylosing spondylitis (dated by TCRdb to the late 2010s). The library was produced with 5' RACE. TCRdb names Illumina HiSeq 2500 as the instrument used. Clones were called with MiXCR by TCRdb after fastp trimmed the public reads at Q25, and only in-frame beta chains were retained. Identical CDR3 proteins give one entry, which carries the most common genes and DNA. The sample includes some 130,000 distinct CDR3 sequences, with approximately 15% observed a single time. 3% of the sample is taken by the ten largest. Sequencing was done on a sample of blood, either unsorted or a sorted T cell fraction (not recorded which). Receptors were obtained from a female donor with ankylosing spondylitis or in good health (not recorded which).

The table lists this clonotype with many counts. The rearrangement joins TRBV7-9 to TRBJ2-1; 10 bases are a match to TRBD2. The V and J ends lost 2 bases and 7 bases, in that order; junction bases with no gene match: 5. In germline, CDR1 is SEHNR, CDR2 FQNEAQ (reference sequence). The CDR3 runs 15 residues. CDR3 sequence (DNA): TGTGCCAGCAGCTTAACTAGCGGGATTCTGAATGAGCAGTTCTTC. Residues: CASSLTSGILNEQFF.

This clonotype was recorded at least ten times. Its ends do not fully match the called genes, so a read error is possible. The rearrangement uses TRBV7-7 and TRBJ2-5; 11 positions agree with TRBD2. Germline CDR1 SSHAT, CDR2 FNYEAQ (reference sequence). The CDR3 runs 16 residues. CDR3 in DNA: TGTGCTAGCAGCCGAGGCTTAGCGGGAGGGCAAGAGACCCAGTACTTC. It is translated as CASSRGLAGGQETQYF.

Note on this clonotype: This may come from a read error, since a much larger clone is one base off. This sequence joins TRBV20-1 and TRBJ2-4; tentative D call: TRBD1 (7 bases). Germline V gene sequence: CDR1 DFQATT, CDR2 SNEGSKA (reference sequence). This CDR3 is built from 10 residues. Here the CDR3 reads CSSRGDSQYF. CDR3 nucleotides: TGCAGCTCCAGGGGGGACAGTCAGTACTTC.

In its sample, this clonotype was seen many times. CDR3 bases: TGTGCCAGCAGTACCCCCACCGGGGAGCTGTTTTTT. Translation gives CASSTPTGELFF. The chain has TRBV28 and TRBJ2-2; D is unresolved. V gave up 5 bases and J gave up 4 bases, with 5 bases separating them. The CDR3 length is 12 residues. Looked up from germline, CDR1 is MDHEN and CDR2 is SYDVKM.

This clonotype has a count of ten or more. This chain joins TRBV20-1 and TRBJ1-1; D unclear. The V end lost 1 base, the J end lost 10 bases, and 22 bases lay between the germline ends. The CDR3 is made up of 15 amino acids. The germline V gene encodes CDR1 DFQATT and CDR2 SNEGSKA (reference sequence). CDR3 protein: CSARGGGSGSLGAFF. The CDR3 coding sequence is TGCAGTGCTAGAGGAGGTGGGAGTGGTAGCCTGGGAGCTTTCTTT.

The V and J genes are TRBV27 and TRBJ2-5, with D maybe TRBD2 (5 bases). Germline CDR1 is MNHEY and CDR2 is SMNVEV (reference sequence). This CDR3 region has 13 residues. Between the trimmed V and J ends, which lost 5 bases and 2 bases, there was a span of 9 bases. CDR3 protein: CASSKRGQETQYF. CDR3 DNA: TGTGCCAGCAGTAAGCGCGGGCAAGAGACCCAGTACTTC.

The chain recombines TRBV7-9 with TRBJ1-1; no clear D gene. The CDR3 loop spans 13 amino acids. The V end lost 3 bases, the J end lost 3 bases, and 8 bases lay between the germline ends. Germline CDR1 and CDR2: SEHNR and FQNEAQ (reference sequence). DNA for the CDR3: TGTGCCAGCAGCTTGATTGTGGACACTGAAGCTTTCTTT. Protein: CASSLIVDTEAFF.

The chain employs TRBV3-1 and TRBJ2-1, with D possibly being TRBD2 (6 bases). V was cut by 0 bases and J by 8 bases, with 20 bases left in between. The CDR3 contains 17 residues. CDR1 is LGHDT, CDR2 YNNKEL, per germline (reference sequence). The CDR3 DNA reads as TGTGCCAGCAGCCAAGAGTGGCGAAAAGGGAGGAACGATGAGCAGTTCTTC. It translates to CASSQEWRKGRNDEQFF.

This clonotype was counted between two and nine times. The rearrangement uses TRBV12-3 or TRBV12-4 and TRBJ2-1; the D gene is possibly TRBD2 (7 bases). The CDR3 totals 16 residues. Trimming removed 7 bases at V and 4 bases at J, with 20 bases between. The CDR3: CASTLGGGRRYNEQFF. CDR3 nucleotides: TGTGCCAGCACCCTGGGGGGCGGGAGACGATACAATGAGCAGTTCTTC.

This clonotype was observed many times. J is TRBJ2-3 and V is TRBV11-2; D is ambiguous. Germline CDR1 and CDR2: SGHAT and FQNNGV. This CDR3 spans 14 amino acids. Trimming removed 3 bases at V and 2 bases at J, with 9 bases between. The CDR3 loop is CASSFSSDTDTQYF. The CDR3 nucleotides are TGTGCCAGCAGCTTCTCTTCGGACACAGATACGCAGTATTTT.

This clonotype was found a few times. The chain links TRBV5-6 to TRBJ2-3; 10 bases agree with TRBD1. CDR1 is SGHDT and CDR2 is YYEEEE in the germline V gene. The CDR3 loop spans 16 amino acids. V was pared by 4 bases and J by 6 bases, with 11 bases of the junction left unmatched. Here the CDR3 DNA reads TGTGCCAGCAGCCTATTAGGACAGGGGGGACGGGATACGCAGTATTTT. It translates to CASSLLGQGGRDTQYF.